The 29 T cell receptor beta chains in this list originate from one sample, sequenced in a study of blood T cells in healthy people across ages. Alongside a J-beta primer mix, a sample-barcoded 5' primer served in a second PCR lasting 7 to 11 cycles. TCRdb fed the 5' RACE reads into MiXCR, producing one record per CDR3 protein. The table shows approximately 1,700,000 distinct CDR3 sequences, with about two fifths occurring only once. The sequenced sample was blood. All receptors derive from a human donor in good health.

This chain connects TRBV7-6 to TRBJ2-5; D call uncertain. The V end was cut by 7 bases, the J end by 4 bases, with 13 bases between. The CDR3 loop spans 13 amino acids. CDR1 SGHVS and CDR2 FNYEAQ come from the germline V gene. The CDR3 nucleotides read TGTGCCAGCAACCTTAATGAGGCAGAGACCCAGTACTTC. It yields the protein CASNLNEAETQYF.

V is TRBV12-3 or TRBV12-4 and J is TRBJ2-3; 8 bases agree with TRBD1. There are 15 residues in the CDR3. V shed 6 bases and J 3 bases; nucleotides not matched to a gene: 8. The DNA for the CDR3 is TGTGCCAGCAGGGGGTGGACAGGGAGGACAGATACGCAGTATTTT. This encodes CASRGWTGRTDTQYF.

The chain employs TRBV7-6 and TRBJ2-5; the D gene could be TRBD1 or TRBD2 (5 bases each). The end of the DNA aligns better with TRBJ2-7, so the J call may be wrong. The CDR3 consists of 15 residues. Per germline, CDR1 SGHVS and CDR2 FNYEAQ. This CDR3 reads CASSLMAQGVHEQYF. The CDR3 nucleotides are TGTGCCAGCAGCTTAATGGCCCAGGGAGTCCACGAGCAGTACTTC.

This clonotype turned up a few times. V gene TRBV14 combines with J gene TRBJ2-7, with TRBD1 identical over 10 bases. The V gene's germline CDR1 is SGHDN and CDR2 FVKESK. The trim removed 0 bases at V and 4 bases at J, leaving 12 bases unmatched. The CDR3 totals 18 residues. The CDR3 DNA is TGTGCCAGCAGCCAAGATTGGGGACAGGGGAGTTCCCCTTACGAGCAGTACTTC. This codes for CASSQDWGQGSSPYEQYF.

This clonotype was counted a few times. The chain links TRBV4-3 to TRBJ2-3; D uncertain. CDR1 and CDR2 from the germline V gene are LGHNA and YSLEER. Trimming removed 0 bases from V and 2 bases from J, with 6 bases in between. This CDR3 region has 14 residues. The CDR3 DNA reads as TGCGCCAGCAGCCAAGACCCTTACACAGATACGCAGTATTTT. Translated: CASSQDPYTDTQYF.

This clonotype occurred once. One junction end does not reproduce the germline sequence, and a read error may be involved. The genes are TRBV5-1 and TRBJ2-3; D possibly uses TRBD1 or TRBD2 (5 bases each). The CDR3 is made up of 17 amino acids. The germline CDR1 and CDR2 sequences are SGHRS and YFSETQ. CDR3 region: CVSSLGVLRLAGDTQYF. The CDR3 coding sequence is TGCGTCAGCAGCTTGGGGGTGCTGAGGCTGGCGGGAGATACGCAGTATTTT. The variable domain in full, with the rest retrieved from reference TRBV5-1 and TRBJ2-3, is KAGVTQTPRYLIKTRGQQVTLSCSPISGHRSVSWYQQTPGQGLQFLFEYFSETQRNKGNFPGRFSGRQFSNSRSEMNVSTLELGDSALYLCVSSLGVLRLAGDTQYFGPGTRLTVL.

In this sample, this clonotype turned up a few times. This chain links TRBV20-1 with TRBJ2-3; either TRBD1 or TRBD2 may fit D (5 bases each). The CDR3 has 16 residues. CDR1 and CDR2 (germline): DFQATT, SNEGSKA (reference sequence). V shed 6 bases and J shed 2 bases, with 21 bases lying between them. DNA of the CDR3: TGCAGTGCCAGCAACGCGGGCGAGGGGAACACAGATACGCAGTATTTT. As protein: CSASNAGEGNTDTQYF.

This clonotype was recorded a few times. The chain links TRBV12-3 or TRBV12-4 to TRBJ2-7; D remains unclear. Trimming took off 2 bases at V and 3 bases at J, with 8 bases between the two ends. This CDR3 region has 13 residues. The CDR3 DNA is TGTGCCAGCAGTTTAAACCCCCACTACGAGCAGTACTTC. Protein product: CASSLNPHYEQYF.

This clonotype has only one observation. The chain combines TRBV6-2 or TRBV6-3 with TRBJ1-2, with D possibly TRBD1 on 5 matching bases. This CDR3 spans 14 amino acids. Germline CDR1 is MNHEY and CDR2 is SVGEGT. Trimming took off 10 bases at V and 4 bases at J, with 19 bases between the two ends. CDR3 sequence (DNA): TGTGCCACCGGGACGGACTACCGTTCCTATGGCTACACCTTC. This codes for CATGTDYRSYGYTF.

J is TRBJ2-7 and V is TRBV5-6; a weak D match, TRBD1 (5 bases). V lost 3 bases and J lost 0, with 13 bases in between. Germline V gene data show CDR1 as SGHDT and CDR2 as YYEEEE. The CDR3 consists of 15 residues. This chain's CDR3 is CASSSIDRYSYEQYF. Here the CDR3 DNA reads TGTGCCAGCAGCTCAATCGACAGATACTCCTACGAGCAGTACTTC.

The V gene is TRBV5-1, the J gene TRBJ2-2, with D tentatively TRBD1 (7 bases). V lost 3 bases, J lost 1 base, and 16 bases lay in between. The CDR3 runs to 17 residues. The germline CDR1 and CDR2 sequences are SGHRS and YFSETQ. CDR3 loop: CASSSPGGSLNTGELFF. The CDR3 DNA sequence: TGCGCCAGCAGCTCGCCAGGGGGGTCCTTGAACACCGGGGAGCTGTTTTTT.

The chain has TRBV18 and TRBJ1-1; 8 bases agree with TRBD1. This CDR3 has 13 residues. Germline loops: CDR1 KGHSH, CDR2 LQKENI. The junction had 5 bases not matched to a gene; V was cut back by 3 bases and J by 8 bases. CDR3 protein: CASSPTRDREAFF. In nucleotides, the CDR3 is TGTGCCAGCTCACCCACGAGGGACAGGGAAGCTTTCTTT.

The chain couples TRBV4-3 to TRBJ1-4; D not certain. The V gene's germline CDR1 is LGHNA and CDR2 YSLEER. The CDR3 totals 14 residues. The germline V and J ends were trimmed by 4 bases and 7 bases, with 13 bases remaining between them. For the CDR3, the DNA is TGCGCCAGCAGCCCCTTCCCAGACTTTGAAAAACTGTTTTTT. It translates to CASSPFPDFEKLFF.

Of note for this clonotype: With a much larger clone just one base away, this may be a read error. V is TRBV4-1 and J is TRBJ2-7; 9 nucleotides align to TRBD1. In germline, CDR1 is MGHRA, CDR2 YSYEKL. The CDR3 totals 17 residues. CDR3 nucleotide sequence: TGCGTCAGCAGCCAATATACCGGGACAGGGATGACCTACGAGCAGTACTTC. Amino acids: CVSSQYTGTGMTYEQYF.

The chain recombines TRBV4-1 with TRBJ2-1; 9 positions match TRBD1. Trimming removed 1 base from V and 6 bases from J; junction bases left unmatched: 7. This CDR3 is 16 amino acids long. In germline, CDR1 is MGHRA, CDR2 YSYEKL. Here the CDR3 DNA reads TGCGCCAGCAGCCAAGGGCAGGGACAGGGCCTCAATGAGCAGTTCTTC. Protein sequence: CASSQGQGQGLNEQFF.

The gene calls are TRBV5-1 and TRBJ1-6; D might be TRBD1 (5 bases). This CDR3 has 16 residues. Germline CDR1 is SGHRS and CDR2 is YFSETQ. Trimming cost V 4 bases and J 9 bases, with 20 bases left between them. Here the CDR3 DNA reads TGCGCCAGCAGCCTCGACAATGCGGCCGGGGGTTCACCCCTCCACTTT. Protein: CASSLDNAAGGSPLHF.

The CDR3 is CSAPKALDDSSSIGYTF. CDR3 coding DNA: TGCAGTGCTCCTAAGGCCCTAGATGACTCTTCGTCTATCGGCTACACCTTC. This chain joins TRBV20-1 and TRBJ1-2; no clear D gene. The germline gives CDR1 DFQATT, CDR2 SNEGSKA (reference sequence). CDR3 length equals 17 residues. V lost 5 bases and J 8 bases, leaving 30 bases between the germline ends.

Worth noting for this clonotype: A junction end diverges from the germline sequence, so it may reflect a read error. The gene calls are TRBV12-3 or TRBV12-4 and TRBJ2-7; TRBD1 might be the D (6 bases). The CDR3 is made up of 14 amino acids. The CDR3 protein is CGSSLGGLTREQYF. Here the CDR3 DNA reads TGTGGCAGCAGTTTAGGGGGATTAACTAGGGAGCAGTACTTC.

J is TRBJ1-5 and V is TRBV7-2, with D hard to call. The CDR3 covers 15 residues. The germline V gene encodes CDR1 SGHTA and CDR2 FQGNSA. Trimming stripped 7 bases from V and 4 bases from J, with 17 bases between. The CDR3 loop reads CASTPRLGSNQPQHF. CDR3 nucleotides: TGTGCCAGCACCCCAAGGCTGGGCAGTAATCAGCCCCAGCATTTT.

The V call is TRBV20-1, the J call TRBJ2-3; a possible D gene is TRBD2 (6 bases). The germline V gene has CDR1 DFQATT and CDR2 SNEGSKA (reference sequence). The CDR3 sequence is 13 residues long. V lost 3 bases and J 4 bases, leaving 11 bases between the germline ends. Here the CDR3 DNA reads TGCAGTGCTAGCACTTGGGGGGCAGATACGCAGTATTTT. It yields the protein CSASTWGADTQYF.

This clonotype occurred a few times. The chain carries TRBV7-8 and TRBJ2-4, with D unresolved. The end of the DNA fits TRBJ2-5 better, so the J call may be wrong. In germline, CDR1 is SGHVS, CDR2 FQNEAQ. This CDR3 spans 14 amino acids. CDR3 sequence reads: CASSLESPWETQYF. The CDR3 DNA follows: TGTGCCAGCAGCTTAGAATCCCCCTGGGAGACCCAGTACTTC.

This clonotype was observed a few times. The chain links TRBV6-5 to TRBJ2-3; D gene unclear. Between the trimmed V and J ends, which lost 0 bases and 6 bases, there was a span of 10 bases. Germline CDR1 MNHEY, CDR2 SVGAGI. CDR3 length: 14 amino acids. CDR3 amino acids: CASSYSILGDTQYF. The CDR3 DNA reads as TGTGCCAGCAGTTACTCTATCCTAGGGGATACGCAGTATTTT.

Note on this clonotype: At one boundary the junction diverges from the germline segment, which might be a read error. The gene calls are TRBV4-2 and TRBJ2-1; 7 nucleotides match TRBD1. Germline V gene sequence: CDR1 LGHNA, CDR2 YNFKEQ. The CDR3 sequence is 18 residues long. The CDR3 DNA is TGTGCCAACAGCCAAGATCAAAGGGGACAGTGGGGATCCAATGAGCAGTTCTTC. As protein: CANSQDQRGQWGSNEQFF.

This clonotype showed up many times. The chain is built from TRBV11-2 and TRBJ2-7, with a tentative D call TRBD2 (5 bases). Trimming shortened V by 3 bases and J by 5 bases, and 8 bases separated the two germline ends. Germline CDR1 and CDR2: SGHAT and FQNNGV. The CDR3 sequence is 12 residues long. CDR3 loop: CASSFGVDEQYF. Here the CDR3 DNA reads TGTGCCAGCAGCTTCGGGGTTGACGAGCAGTACTTC. The whole variable domain, filled in from reference TRBV11-2 and TRBJ2-7, reads EAGVAQSPRYKIIEKRQSVAFWCNPISGHATLYWYQQILGQGPKLLIQFQNNGVVDDSQLPKDRFSAERLKGVDSTLKIQPAKLEDSAVYLCASSFGVDEQYFGPGTRLTVT.

This clonotype came up a few times. The chain combines TRBV6-2 or TRBV6-3 with TRBJ1-5, with 10 bases aligning to TRBD1. CDR3 size: 16 residues. The germline V gene has CDR1 MNHEY and CDR2 SVGEGT. The V and J ends lost 6 bases and 3 bases, in that order; junction bases with no gene match: 8. The CDR3 sequence: CASSRDRGIVNQPQHF. DNA of the CDR3: TGTGCCAGCAGCCGGGACAGGGGAATTGTCAATCAGCCCCAGCATTTT.

The V gene is TRBV6-5, the J gene TRBJ2-1; weak D call: TRBD1 (5 bases). V lost 2 bases to trimming and J lost 9 bases, with 17 bases between them. The CDR3 loop spans 15 amino acids. Germline lookup yields CDR1 MNHEY and CDR2 SVGAGI. The CDR3 bases are TGTGCCAGCAGTTACAAAACTGTCAGGGCAGGTGAGCAGTTCTTC. Protein sequence: CASSYKTVRAGEQFF.

This clonotype was picked up a small number of times. The rearrangement links TRBV9 to TRBJ2-1; TRBD2 matches 7 bases. With V trimmed by 1 base and J by 7 bases, 8 bases remained unmatched. Germline assignment: CDR1 SGDLS and CDR2 YYNGEE. CDR3 length: 15 residues. CDR3: CASSVSGAVVNEQFF. CDR3 bases: TGTGCCAGCAGCGTAAGCGGGGCAGTTGTTAATGAGCAGTTCTTC.

This clonotype was recorded a few times. This chain links TRBV4-2 with TRBJ2-3; D gene unclear. CDR1 is LGHNA and CDR2 is YNFKEQ in the germline V gene. V shed 1 base and J shed 1 base, with 12 bases lying between them. The CDR3 is 16 residues long. The CDR3 region has the DNA TGTGCCAGCAGCCAAGGAAGGGTCGATGGCACAGATACGCAGTATTTT. This gives the protein CASSQGRVDGTDTQYF.

This clonotype was found a few times. V gene TRBV20-1 combines with J gene TRBJ2-2; 10 bases match TRBD2. V gave up 6 bases and J gave up 1 base; unmatched junction bases: 5. Germline-derived CDR1 and CDR2 are DFQATT and SNEGSKA (reference sequence). The CDR3 is made up of 15 amino acids. The DNA for the CDR3 is TGCAGTGCCATCACTAGCGGGGAGAACACCGGGGAGCTGTTTTTT. This codes for CSAITSGENTGELFF.